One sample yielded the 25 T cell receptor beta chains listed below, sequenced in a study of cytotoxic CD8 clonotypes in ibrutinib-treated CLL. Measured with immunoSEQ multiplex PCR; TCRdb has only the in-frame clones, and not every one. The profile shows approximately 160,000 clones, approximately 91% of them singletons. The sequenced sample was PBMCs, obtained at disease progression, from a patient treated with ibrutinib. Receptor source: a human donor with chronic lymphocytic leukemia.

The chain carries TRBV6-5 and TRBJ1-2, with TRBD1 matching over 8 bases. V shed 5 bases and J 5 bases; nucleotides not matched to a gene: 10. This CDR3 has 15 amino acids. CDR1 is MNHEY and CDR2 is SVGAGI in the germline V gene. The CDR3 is CASSRLQGARYGYTF. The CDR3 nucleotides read TGTGCCAGCAGTCGTCTCCAGGGGGCGCGATATGGCTACACCTTC.

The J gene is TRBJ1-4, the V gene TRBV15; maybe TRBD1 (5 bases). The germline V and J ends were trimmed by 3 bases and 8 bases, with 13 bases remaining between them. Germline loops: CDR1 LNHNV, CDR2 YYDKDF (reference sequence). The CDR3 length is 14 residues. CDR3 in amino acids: CATSSRDSLEKLFF. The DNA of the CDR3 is TGTGCCACCAGCAGCCGGGACTCCCTAGAAAAACTGTTTTTT.

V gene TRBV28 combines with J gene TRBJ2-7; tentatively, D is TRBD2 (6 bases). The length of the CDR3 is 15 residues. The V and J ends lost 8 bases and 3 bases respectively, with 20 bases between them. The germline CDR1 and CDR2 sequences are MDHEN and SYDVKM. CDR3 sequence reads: CASSRTGLVDYEQYF. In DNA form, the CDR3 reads TGTGCCAGCTCTCGAACGGGACTTGTCGACTACGAGCAGTACTTC.

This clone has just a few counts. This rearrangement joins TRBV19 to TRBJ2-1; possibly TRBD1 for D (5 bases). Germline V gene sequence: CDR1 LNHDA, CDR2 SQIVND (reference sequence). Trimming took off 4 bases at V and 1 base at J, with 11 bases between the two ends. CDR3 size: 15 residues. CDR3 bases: TGTGCCAGTAGTAACCAGGGTGGGTCCTACAATGAGCAGTTCTTC. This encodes CASSNQGGSYNEQFF.

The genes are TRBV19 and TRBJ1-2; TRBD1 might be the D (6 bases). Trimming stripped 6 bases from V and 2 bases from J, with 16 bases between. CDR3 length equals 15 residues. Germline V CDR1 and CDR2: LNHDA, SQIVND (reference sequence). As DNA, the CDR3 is TGTGCCAGTAGCATGGCGCAGGGGTCCAACTATGGCTACACCTTC. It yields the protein CASSMAQGSNYGYTF.

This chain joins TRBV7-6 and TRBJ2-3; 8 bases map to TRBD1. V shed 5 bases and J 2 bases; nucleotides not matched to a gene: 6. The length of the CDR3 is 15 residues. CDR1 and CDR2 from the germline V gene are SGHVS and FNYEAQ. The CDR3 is CASSHWTGSTDTQYF. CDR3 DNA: TGTGCCAGCAGCCACTGGACAGGGTCCACAGATACGCAGTATTTT. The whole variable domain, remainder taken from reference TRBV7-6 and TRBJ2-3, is GAGVSQSPRYKVTKRGQDVALRCDPISGHVSLYWYRQALGQGPEFLTYFNYEAQQDKSGLPNDRFSAERPEGSISTLTIQRTEQRDSAMYRCASSHWTGSTDTQYFGPGTRLTVL.

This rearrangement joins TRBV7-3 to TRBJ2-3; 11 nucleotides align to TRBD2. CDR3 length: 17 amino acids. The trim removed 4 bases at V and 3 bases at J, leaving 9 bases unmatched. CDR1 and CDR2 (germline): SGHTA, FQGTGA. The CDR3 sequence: CASSSRVAGGPTDTQYF. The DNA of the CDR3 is TGTGCCAGCAGCTCCAGGGTAGCGGGAGGGCCGACAGATACGCAGTATTTT.

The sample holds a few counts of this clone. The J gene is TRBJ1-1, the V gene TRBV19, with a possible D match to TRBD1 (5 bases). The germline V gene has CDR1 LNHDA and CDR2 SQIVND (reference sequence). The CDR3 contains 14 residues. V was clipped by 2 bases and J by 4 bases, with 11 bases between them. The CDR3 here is CASSIQGVGTEAFF. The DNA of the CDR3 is TGTGCCAGTAGTATACAGGGTGTAGGCACTGAAGCTTTCTTT.

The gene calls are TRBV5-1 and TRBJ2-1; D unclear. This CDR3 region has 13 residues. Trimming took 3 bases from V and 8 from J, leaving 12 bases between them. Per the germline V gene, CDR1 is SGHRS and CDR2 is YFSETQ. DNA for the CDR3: TGCGCCAGCAGCTGGGATCGTGGGTATGAGCAGTTCTTC. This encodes CASSWDRGYEQFF.

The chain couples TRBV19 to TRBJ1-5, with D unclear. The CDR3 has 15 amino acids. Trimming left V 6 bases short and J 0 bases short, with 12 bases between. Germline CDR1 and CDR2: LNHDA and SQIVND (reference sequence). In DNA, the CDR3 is TGTGCCAGTAGAAGAGACCCTCGTAGCAATCAGCCCCAGCATTTT. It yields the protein CASRRDPRSNQPQHF.

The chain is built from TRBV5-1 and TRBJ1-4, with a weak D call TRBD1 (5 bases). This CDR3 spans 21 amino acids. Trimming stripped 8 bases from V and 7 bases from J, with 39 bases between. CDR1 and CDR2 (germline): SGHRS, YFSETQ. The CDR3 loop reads CARYKSGYRAKRVGGFEKLFF. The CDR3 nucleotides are TGCGCCAGGTATAAGTCAGGGTATAGGGCCAAAAGGGTTGGAGGTTTTGAAAAACTGTTTTTT.

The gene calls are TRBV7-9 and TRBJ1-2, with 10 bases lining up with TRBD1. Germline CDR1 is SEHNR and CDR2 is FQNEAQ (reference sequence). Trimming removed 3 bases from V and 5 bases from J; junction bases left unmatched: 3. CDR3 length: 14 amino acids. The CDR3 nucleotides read TGTGCCAGCAGCTTGGGGGGACAGGGGTATGGCTACACCTTC. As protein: CASSLGGQGYGYTF.

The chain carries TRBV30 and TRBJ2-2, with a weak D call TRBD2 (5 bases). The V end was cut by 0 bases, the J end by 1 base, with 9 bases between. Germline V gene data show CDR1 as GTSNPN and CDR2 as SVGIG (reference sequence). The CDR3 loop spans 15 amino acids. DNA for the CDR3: TGTGCCTGGAGTGTACAAGGGAGGAACACCGGGGAGCTGTTTTTT. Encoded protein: CAWSVQGRNTGELFF. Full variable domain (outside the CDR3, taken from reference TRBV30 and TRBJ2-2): SQTIHQWPATLVQPVGSPLSLECTVEGTSNPNLYWYRQAAGRGLQLLFYSVGIGQISSEVPQNLSASRPQDRQFILSSKKLLLSDSGFYLCAWSVQGRNTGELFFGEGSRLTVL.

CDR3 in amino acids: CASSREFSYNEQFF. The CDR3 DNA reads as TGTGCCAGTAGCCGGGAGTTCTCTTACAATGAGCAGTTCTTC. The chain has TRBV19 and TRBJ2-1; D is perhaps TRBD2 (6 bases). The V gene's germline CDR1 is LNHDA and CDR2 SQIVND (reference sequence). The CDR3 loop spans 14 amino acids. With 6 bases removed from V and 4 bases from J, the gap between germline ends came to 13 bases.

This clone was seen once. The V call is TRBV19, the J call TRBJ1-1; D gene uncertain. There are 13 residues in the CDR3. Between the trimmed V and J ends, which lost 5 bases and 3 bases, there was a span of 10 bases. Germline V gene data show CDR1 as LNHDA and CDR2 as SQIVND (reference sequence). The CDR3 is CASSPRGDTEAFF. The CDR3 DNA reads TGTGCCAGTAGTCCCCGAGGTGACACTGAAGCTTTCTTT.

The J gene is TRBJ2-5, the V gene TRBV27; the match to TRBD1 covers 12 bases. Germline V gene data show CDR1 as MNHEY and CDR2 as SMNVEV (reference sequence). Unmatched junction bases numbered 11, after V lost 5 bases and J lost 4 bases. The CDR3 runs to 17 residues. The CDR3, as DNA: TGTGCCAGCAGTCCCACCTCCGGGACAGGGGGCAGAGAGACCCAGTACTTC. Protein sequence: CASSPTSGTGGRETQYF.

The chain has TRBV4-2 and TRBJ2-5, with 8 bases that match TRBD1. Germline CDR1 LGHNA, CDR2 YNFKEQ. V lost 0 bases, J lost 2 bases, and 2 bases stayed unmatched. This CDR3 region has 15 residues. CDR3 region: CASSQDTGGQETQYF. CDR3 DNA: TGTGCCAGCAGCCAAGATACAGGGGGGCAAGAGACCCAGTACTTC.

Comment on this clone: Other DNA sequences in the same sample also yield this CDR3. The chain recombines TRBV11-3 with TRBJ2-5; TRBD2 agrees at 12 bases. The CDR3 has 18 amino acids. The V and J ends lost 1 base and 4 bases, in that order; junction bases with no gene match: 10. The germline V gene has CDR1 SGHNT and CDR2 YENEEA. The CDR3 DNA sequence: TGTGCCAGCAGCTTAGGGTCGACTAGCGGGAGTATCGGAGAGACCCAGTACTTC. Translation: CASSLGSTSGSIGETQYF. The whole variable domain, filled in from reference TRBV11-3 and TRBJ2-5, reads EAGVVQSPRYKIIEKKQPVAFWCNPISGHNTLYWYLQNLGQGPELLIRYENEEAVDDSQLPKDRFSAERLKGVDSTLKIQPAELGDSAVYLCASSLGSTSGSIGETQYFGPGTRLLVL.

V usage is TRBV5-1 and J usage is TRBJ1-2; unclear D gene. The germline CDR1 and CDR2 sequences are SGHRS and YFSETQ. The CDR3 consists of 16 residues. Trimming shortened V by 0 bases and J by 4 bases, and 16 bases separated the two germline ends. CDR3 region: CASSLAVEAPGYGYTF. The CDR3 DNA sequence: TGCGCCAGCAGCTTGGCCGTGGAGGCTCCCGGCTATGGCTACACCTTC.

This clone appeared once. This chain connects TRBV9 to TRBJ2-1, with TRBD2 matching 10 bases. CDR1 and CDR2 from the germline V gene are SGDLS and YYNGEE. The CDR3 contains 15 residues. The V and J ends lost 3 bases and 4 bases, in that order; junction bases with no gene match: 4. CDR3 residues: CASSAGTSVYNEQFF. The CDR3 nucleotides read TGTGCCAGCAGCGCAGGGACTAGCGTTTACAATGAGCAGTTCTTC.

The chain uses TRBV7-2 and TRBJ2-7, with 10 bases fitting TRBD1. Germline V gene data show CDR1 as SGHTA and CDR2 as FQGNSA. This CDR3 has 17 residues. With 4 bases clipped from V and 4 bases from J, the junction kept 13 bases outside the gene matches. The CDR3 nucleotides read TGTGCCAGCAGCTCCGACCCCCGACAGGGGGCGAGATACGAGCAGTACTTC. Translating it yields CASSSDPRQGARYEQYF.

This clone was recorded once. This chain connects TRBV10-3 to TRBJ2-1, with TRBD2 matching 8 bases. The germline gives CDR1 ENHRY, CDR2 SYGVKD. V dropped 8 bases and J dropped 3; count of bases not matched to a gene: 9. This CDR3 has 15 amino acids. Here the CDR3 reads CAIGNGRAGYNEQFF. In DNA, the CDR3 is TGTGCCATCGGGAACGGGAGGGCCGGCTACAATGAGCAGTTCTTC.

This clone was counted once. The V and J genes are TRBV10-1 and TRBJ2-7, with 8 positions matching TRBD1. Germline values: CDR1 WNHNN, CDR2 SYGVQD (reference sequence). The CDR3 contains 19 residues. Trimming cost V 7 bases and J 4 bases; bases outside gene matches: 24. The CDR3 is CASNGYGTGRTNLLYEQYF. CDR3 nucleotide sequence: TGCGCCAGCAATGGGTACGGGACAGGCCGAACCAATCTACTTTACGAGCAGTACTTC.

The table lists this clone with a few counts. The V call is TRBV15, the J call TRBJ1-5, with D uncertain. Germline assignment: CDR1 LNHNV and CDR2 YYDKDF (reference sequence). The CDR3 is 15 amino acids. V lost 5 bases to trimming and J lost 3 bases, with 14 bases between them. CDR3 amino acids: CATSGPPHHNQPQHF. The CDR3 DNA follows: TGTGCCACCAGCGGACCCCCGCACCACAATCAGCCCCAGCATTTT.

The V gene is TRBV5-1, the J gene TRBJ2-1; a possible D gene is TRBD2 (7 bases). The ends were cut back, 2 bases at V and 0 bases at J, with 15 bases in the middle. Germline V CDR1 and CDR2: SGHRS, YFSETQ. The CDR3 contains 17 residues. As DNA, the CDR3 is TGCGCCAGCAGCTTACCCGGGGGGCCAAGCTCCTACAATGAGCAGTTCTTC. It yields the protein CASSLPGGPSSYNEQFF. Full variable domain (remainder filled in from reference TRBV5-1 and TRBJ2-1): KAGVTQTPRYLIKTRGQQVTLSCSPISGHRSVSWYQQTPGQGLQFLFEYFSETQRNKGNFPGRFSGRQFSNSRSEMNVSTLELGDSALYLCASSLPGGPSSYNEQFFGPGTRLTVL.